One and the same sample provided the 10 T cell receptor beta chains below, sequenced in a study of vaccination and CD4 T cells after COVID-19. These TCRs' antigens remain unknown. The treatment is: approximately 10-day PBMC culture with coronavirus spike peptide pools or control peptides (ViraFEST assay). An Oncomine TCR Beta short-read assay was used to sequence the DNA from cultured CD4+ T cells. Each CDR3 protein is one row after TCRdb ran MiXCR on the PCR reads. The table includes 15,000 to 25,000 distinct CDR3 sequences, approximately 38% detected once. Source material: cultured CD4+ T cells from blood. The receptor set was obtained from a human donor with COVID-19.

The chain links TRBV12-3 or TRBV12-4 to TRBJ1-1; no firm D call. Deletions cut 6 bases from V and 3 bases from J, with 11 bases between. The CDR3 sequence is 13 residues long. CDR3 loop: CASSRGADTEAFF. For the CDR3, the DNA is TGTGCCAGCAGCCGGGGAGCGGACACTGAAGCTTTCTTT.

The chain joins TRBV6-2 or TRBV6-3 to TRBJ1-2, with D maybe TRBD1 (5 bases). CDR3 length: 11 residues. Germline V CDR1 and CDR2: MNHEY, SVGEGT. Trimming left V 5 bases short and J 14 bases short, with 15 bases between. DNA for the CDR3: TGTGCCAGCAGTACCCCAGGGTCGGGAACCTTC. Translated: CASSTPGSGTF.

The chain uses TRBV20-1 and TRBJ2-5; maybe TRBD2 (6 bases). The CDR3 length is 15 residues. Germline CDR1 DFQATT, CDR2 SNEGSKA (reference sequence). The germline V and J ends were trimmed by 0 bases and 5 bases, with 16 bases remaining between them. As DNA, the CDR3 is TGCAGTGCTAGAGATGGCCGGGACTCGGGGGAGACCCAGTACTTC. Amino acid sequence: CSARDGRDSGETQYF.

About this clonotype itself: This probably arose from a read error, given a far larger clone one base away. This chain joins TRBV27 and TRBJ1-2, with a possible D match to TRBD1 (6 bases). Germline V CDR1 and CDR2: MNHEY, SMNVEV (reference sequence). The ends were cut back, 11 bases at V and 1 base at J, with 23 bases in the middle. The CDR3 runs 16 residues. CDR3: CAGTPLTGTLNYGYTF. The DNA of the CDR3 is TGTGCCGGCACTCCTCTGACCGGGACACTTAACTATGGCTACACCTTC.

The chain carries TRBV12-3 or TRBV12-4 and TRBJ1-5; TRBD1 agrees at 8 bases. The V gene end was trimmed by 5 bases and the J gene end by 6 bases; junction bases not matched to a gene: 9. The CDR3 runs to 15 residues. This chain's CDR3 is CASSTRTGTGQPQHF. In nucleotides, the CDR3 is TGTGCCAGCAGTACGCGGACAGGGACGGGTCAGCCCCAGCATTTT.

Only a few counts were recorded for this clonotype. J is TRBJ1-3 and V is TRBV7-2; weak D call: TRBD1 (6 bases). V lost 1 base and J 8 bases, leaving 12 bases between the germline ends. Germline CDR1 reads SGHTA; CDR2 reads FQGNSA. The CDR3 contains 14 residues. The CDR3 DNA reads as TGTGCCAGCAGCTTAGAAAACAGGGTGGACACCATATATTTT. Translating gives CASSLENRVDTIYF.

The chain recombines TRBV19 with TRBJ2-7; D possibly corresponds to TRBD2 (6 bases). The germline V gene encodes CDR1 LNHDA and CDR2 SQIVND (reference sequence). V lost 1 base, J lost 6 bases, and 10 bases lay in between. The CDR3 consists of 13 residues. CDR3 nucleotides: TGTGCCAGTAGTATAGGTTGGGGAGGCGAGCAGTACTTC. It yields the protein CASSIGWGGEQYF.

This clonotype was seen more than once but under ten times. This rearrangement joins TRBV25-1 to TRBJ1-2; D possibly corresponds to TRBD1 (5 bases). The CDR3 consists of 11 residues. Trimming left V 6 bases short and J 5 bases short, with 7 bases between. Germline-derived CDR1 and CDR2 are MGHDK and SYGVNS. CDR3 amino acids: CASRGLYGYTF. CDR3 DNA: TGTGCCAGCAGGGGGCTGTATGGCTACACCTTC.

The J gene is TRBJ2-3, the V gene TRBV6-2 or TRBV6-3; D might be TRBD2 (7 bases). The CDR3 has 15 residues. V was shortened by 5 bases and J by 4 bases, with 16 bases between the two germline ends. Germline values: CDR1 MNHEY, CDR2 SVGEGT. In DNA, the CDR3 is TGTGCCAGCAGTGCTAGAGGGGGGGCCGCAGATACGCAGTATTTT. This gives the protein CASSARGGAADTQYF.

The chain is built from TRBV6-2 or TRBV6-3 and TRBJ2-7; TRBD2 aligns across 10 bases. The V gene end was trimmed by 6 bases and the J gene end by 7 bases; junction bases not matched to a gene: 12. In germline, CDR1 is MNHEY, CDR2 SVGEGT. The CDR3 is made up of 15 amino acids. Here the CDR3 DNA reads TGTGCCAGCAGCTCCCCCAGCGGGGGGGCGGTTGAGCAGTACTTC. This sequence encodes CASSSPSGGAVEQYF.